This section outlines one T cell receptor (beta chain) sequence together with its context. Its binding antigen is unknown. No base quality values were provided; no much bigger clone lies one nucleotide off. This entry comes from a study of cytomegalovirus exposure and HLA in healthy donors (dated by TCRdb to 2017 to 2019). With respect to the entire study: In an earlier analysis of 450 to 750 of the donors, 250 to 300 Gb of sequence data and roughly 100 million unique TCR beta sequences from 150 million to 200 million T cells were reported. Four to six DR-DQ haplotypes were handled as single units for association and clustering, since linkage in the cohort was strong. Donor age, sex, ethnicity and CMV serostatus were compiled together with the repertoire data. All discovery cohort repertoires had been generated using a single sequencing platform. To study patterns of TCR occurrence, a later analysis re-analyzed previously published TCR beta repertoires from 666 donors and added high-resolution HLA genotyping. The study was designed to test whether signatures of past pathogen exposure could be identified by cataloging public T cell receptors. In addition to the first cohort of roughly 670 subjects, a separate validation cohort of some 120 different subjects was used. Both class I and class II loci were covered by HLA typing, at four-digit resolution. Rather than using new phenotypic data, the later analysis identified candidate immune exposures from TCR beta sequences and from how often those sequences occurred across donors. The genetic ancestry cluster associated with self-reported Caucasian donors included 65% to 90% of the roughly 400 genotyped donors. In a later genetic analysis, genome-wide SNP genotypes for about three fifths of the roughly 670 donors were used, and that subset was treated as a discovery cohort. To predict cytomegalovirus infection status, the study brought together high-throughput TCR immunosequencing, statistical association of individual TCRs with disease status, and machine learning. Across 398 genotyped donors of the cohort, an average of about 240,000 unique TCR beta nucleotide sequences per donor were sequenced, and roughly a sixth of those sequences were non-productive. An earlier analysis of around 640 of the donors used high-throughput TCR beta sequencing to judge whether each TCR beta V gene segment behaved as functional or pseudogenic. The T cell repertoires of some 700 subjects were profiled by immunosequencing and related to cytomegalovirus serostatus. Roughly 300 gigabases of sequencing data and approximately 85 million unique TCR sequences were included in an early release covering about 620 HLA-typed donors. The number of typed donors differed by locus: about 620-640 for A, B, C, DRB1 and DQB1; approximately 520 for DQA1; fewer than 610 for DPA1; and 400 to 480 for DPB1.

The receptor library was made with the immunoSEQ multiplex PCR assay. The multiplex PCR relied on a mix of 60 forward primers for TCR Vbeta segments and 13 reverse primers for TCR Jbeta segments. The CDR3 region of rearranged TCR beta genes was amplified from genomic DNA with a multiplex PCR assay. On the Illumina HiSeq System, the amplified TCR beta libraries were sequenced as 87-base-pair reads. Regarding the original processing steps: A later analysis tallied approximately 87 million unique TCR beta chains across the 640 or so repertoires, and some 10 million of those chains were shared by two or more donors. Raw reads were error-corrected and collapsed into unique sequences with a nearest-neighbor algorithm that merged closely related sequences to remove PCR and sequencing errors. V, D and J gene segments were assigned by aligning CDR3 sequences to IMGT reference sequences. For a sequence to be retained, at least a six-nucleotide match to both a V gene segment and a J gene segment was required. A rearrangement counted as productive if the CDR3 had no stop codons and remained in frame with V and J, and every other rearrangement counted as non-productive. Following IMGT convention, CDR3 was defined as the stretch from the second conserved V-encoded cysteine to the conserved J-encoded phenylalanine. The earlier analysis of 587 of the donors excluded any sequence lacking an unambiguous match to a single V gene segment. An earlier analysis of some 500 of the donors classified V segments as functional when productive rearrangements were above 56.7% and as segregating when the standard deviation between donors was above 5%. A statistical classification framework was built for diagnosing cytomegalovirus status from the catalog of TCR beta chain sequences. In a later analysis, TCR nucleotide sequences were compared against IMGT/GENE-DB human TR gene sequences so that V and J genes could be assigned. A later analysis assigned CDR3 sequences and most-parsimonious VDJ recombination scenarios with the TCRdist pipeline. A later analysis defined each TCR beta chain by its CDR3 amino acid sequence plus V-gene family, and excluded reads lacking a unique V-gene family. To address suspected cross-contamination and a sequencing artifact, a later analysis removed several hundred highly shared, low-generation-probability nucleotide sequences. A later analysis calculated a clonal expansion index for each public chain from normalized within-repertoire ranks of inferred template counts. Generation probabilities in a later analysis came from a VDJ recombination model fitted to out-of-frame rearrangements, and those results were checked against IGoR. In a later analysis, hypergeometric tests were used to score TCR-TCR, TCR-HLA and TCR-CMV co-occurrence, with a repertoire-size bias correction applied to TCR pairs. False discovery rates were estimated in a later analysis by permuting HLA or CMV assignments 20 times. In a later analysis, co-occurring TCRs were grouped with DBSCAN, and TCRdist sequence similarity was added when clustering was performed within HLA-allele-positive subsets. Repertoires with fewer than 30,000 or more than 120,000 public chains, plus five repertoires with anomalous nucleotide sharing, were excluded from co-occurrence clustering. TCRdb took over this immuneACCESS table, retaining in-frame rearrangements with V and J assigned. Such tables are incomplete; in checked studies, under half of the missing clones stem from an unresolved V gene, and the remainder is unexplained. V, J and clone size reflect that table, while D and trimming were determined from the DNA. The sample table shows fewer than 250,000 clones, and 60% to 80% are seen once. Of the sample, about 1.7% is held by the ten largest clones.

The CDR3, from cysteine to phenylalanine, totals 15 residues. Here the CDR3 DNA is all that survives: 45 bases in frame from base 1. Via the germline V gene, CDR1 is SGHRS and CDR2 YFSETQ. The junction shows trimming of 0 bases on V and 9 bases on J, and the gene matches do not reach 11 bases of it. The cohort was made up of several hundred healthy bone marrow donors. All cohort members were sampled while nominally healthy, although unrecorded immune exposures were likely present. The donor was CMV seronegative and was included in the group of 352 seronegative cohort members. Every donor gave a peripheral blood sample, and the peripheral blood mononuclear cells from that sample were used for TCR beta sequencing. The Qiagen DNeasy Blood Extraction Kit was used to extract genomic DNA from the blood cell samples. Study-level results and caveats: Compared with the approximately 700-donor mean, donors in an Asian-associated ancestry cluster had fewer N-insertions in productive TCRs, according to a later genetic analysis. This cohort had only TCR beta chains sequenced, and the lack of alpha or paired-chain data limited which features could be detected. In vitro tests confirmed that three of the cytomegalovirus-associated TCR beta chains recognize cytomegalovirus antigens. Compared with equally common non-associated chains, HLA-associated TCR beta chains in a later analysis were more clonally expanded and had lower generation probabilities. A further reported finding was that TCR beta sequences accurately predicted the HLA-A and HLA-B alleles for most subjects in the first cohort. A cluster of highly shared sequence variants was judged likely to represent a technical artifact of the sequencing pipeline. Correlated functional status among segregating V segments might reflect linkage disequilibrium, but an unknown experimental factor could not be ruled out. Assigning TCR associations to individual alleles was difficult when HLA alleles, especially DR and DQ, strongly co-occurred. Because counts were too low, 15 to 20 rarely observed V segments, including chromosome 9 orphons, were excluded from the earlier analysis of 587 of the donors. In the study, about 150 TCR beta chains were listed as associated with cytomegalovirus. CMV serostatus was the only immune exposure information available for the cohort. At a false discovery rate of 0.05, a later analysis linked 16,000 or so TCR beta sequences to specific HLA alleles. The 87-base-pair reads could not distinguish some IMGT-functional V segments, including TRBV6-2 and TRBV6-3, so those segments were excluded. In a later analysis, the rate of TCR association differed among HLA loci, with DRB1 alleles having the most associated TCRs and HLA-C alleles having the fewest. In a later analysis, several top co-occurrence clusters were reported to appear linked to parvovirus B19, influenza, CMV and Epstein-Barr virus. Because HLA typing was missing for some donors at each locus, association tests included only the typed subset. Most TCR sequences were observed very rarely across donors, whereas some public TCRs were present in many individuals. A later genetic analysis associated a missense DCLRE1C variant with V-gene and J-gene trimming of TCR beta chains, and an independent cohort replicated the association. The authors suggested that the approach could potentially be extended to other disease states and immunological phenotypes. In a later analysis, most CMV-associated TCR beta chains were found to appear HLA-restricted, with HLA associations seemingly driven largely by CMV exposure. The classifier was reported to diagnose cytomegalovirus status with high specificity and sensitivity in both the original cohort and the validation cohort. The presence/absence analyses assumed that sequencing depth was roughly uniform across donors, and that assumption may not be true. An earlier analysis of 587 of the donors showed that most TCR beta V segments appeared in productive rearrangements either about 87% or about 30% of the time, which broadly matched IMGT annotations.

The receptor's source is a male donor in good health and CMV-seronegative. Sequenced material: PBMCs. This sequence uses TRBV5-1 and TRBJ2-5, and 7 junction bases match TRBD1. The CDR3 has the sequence CASSLARQGQEAQYF. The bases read TGCGCCAGCAGCTTGGCAAGACAGGGACAAGAAGCCCAGTACTTC.